The rows below give T cell receptor beta chains drawn from one sample of a study of blood T cells in healthy people across ages. MiXCR was run by TCRdb on the 5' RACE reads, yielding one entry per CDR3 protein. This repertoire shows roughly 1,500,000 distinct CDR3 sequences, roughly 32% found once; its top ten account for about 11%. The sequenced sample was blood. These receptors were taken from a woman aged 30 to 39 in good health. Both conserved end residues are part of each CDR3. A D gene is named only where the DNA matches it firmly. Clone size is not always given. Where it is, it says once, few, many or a class for expanded clones.

d_call: .
v_call: TRBV20-1
clone_size: .
cdr3_aa: CSAREAGASTEAFF

d_call: TRBD2
v_call: TRBV6-2/TRBV6-3
clone_size: .
cdr3_aa: CASETSGRDANTGELFF

d_call: .
v_call: TRBV6-1
clone_size: .
cdr3_aa: CASSEDLGADGYTF

d_call: .
v_call: TRBV7-2
clone_size: .
cdr3_aa: CASSLVRADYEQYF

d_call: .
v_call: TRBV5-1
clone_size: .
cdr3_aa: CASSSSCGGCPETQYF

d_call: TRBD1
v_call: TRBV12-3/TRBV12-4
clone_size: .
cdr3_aa: CASSLSIRGPRPLHF

d_call: .
v_call: TRBV4-1
clone_size: many
cdr3_aa: CASSQDYSEGYYEQYF

d_call: TRBD1
v_call: TRBV6-1
clone_size: few
cdr3_aa: CAVRGLTDTQYF

d_call: TRBD1
v_call: TRBV7-6
clone_size: .
cdr3_aa: CASSPRGTGGYEQYF

d_call: .
v_call: TRBV28
clone_size: many
cdr3_aa: CASSSSGELSYEQYF

d_call: .
v_call: TRBV2
clone_size: few
cdr3_aa: CASSEALQAQYF

d_call: .
v_call: TRBV5-1
clone_size: few
cdr3_aa: CASSLGGDGAYEQYF

d_call: TRBD1
v_call: TRBV29-1
clone_size: many
cdr3_aa: CSVWDRDHYEQYF

d_call: .
v_call: TRBV2
clone_size: .
cdr3_aa: CASSQTLDRPGGYTF

d_call: TRBD1
v_call: TRBV29-1
clone_size: .
cdr3_aa: CSVNRGREQYF

d_call: TRBD2
v_call: TRBV4-2
clone_size: .
cdr3_aa: CASSQDPAAGGQETQYF

d_call: .
v_call: TRBV6-1
clone_size: .
cdr3_aa: CASTHRDYGYTF

d_call: .
v_call: TRBV20-1
clone_size: .
cdr3_aa: CSASTLPSEQYF

d_call: TRBD2
v_call: TRBV7-8
clone_size: .
cdr3_aa: CASSKAASGGYNEQFF

d_call: .
v_call: TRBV6-2/TRBV6-3
clone_size: .
cdr3_aa: CASGGAGNYGYTF

d_call: .
v_call: TRBV6-1
clone_size: .
cdr3_aa: CASSEPGKSTGYTF

d_call: .
v_call: TRBV29-1
clone_size: .
cdr3_aa: CSVLGNEQFF

d_call: TRBD1
v_call: TRBV20-1
clone_size: .
cdr3_aa: CSARGAGGSNSPLHF

d_call: .
v_call: TRBV20-1
clone_size: .
cdr3_aa: CSASSAQYEQYF

d_call: .
v_call: TRBV6-4
clone_size: .
cdr3_aa: CASSDSAGSYNEQFF

d_call: .
v_call: TRBV10-1
clone_size: .
cdr3_aa: CASSVGEAGTQYF

d_call: TRBD2
v_call: TRBV13
clone_size: .
cdr3_aa: CASGLEAGGFTSTDTQYF

d_call: TRBD1
v_call: TRBV28
clone_size: many
cdr3_aa: CASSLQGSTGELFF

d_call: .
v_call: TRBV9
clone_size: few
cdr3_aa: CASSVLETDTQYF

d_call: .
v_call: TRBV12-3/TRBV12-4
clone_size: .
cdr3_aa: CASSALFGQETQYF

d_call: TRBD1
v_call: TRBV28
clone_size: .
cdr3_aa: CASSTGAGQGVVTSSDTQYF

d_call: TRBD1
v_call: TRBV30
clone_size: .
cdr3_aa: CAWSYRGDEQFF

d_call: .
v_call: TRBV5-5
clone_size: .
cdr3_aa: CASNFSQEEYTEAFF

d_call: .
v_call: TRBV12-3/TRBV12-4
clone_size: few
cdr3_aa: CASSPGGVGTEAFF

d_call: .
v_call: TRBV20-1
clone_size: few
cdr3_aa: CSATNRGASTYNEQFF

d_call: .
v_call: TRBV18
clone_size: .
cdr3_aa: CASSPREEQFF

d_call: .
v_call: TRBV27
clone_size: few
cdr3_aa: CASSLERISSYEQYF

d_call: .
v_call: TRBV20-1
clone_size: few
cdr3_aa: CSARGTEQYF

d_call: .
v_call: TRBV27
clone_size: few
cdr3_aa: CASRLIGTGELFF

d_call: .
v_call: TRBV2
clone_size: .
cdr3_aa: CASRRDWSLETQYF

d_call: .
v_call: TRBV7-2
clone_size: .
cdr3_aa: CASSPAGTQGPFF

d_call: .
v_call: TRBV27
clone_size: few
cdr3_aa: CASSVRLNGRTDTQYF

d_call: .
v_call: TRBV3-1
clone_size: .
cdr3_aa: CASSPRGGKGTEAFF

d_call: TRBD1
v_call: TRBV28
clone_size: few
cdr3_aa: CASRQPGQGAREQYF

d_call: TRBD2
v_call: TRBV5-1
clone_size: few
cdr3_aa: CASSTGGTSGYNEQFF

d_call: .
v_call: TRBV5-1
clone_size: many
cdr3_aa: CASSLGQETQYF

d_call: TRBD1
v_call: TRBV20-1
clone_size: .
cdr3_aa: CSAILGQGADTQYF

d_call: TRBD2
v_call: TRBV20-1
clone_size: .
cdr3_aa: CSATSLAGGLYNEQFF

d_call: .
v_call: TRBV20-1
clone_size: .
cdr3_aa: CSARPRVDYEQYF

d_call: TRBD1
v_call: TRBV5-1
clone_size: .
cdr3_aa: CASSRDREGNIQYF

d_call: .
v_call: TRBV6-2/TRBV6-3
clone_size: .
cdr3_aa: CASSYSGAEQFF

d_call: .
v_call: TRBV3-1
clone_size: .
cdr3_aa: CASSQDRGTTWGTEAFF

d_call: TRBD2
v_call: TRBV12-3/TRBV12-4
clone_size: .
cdr3_aa: CASKHSLAGGNEQYF

d_call: .
v_call: TRBV9
clone_size: .
cdr3_aa: CASSTRQDSYEQYF

d_call: TRBD1
v_call: TRBV9
clone_size: many
cdr3_aa: CASTVGGQQQGYGYTF

d_call: TRBD1
v_call: TRBV2
clone_size: .
cdr3_aa: CASSGTVETRYF

d_call: .
v_call: TRBV7-2
clone_size: .
cdr3_aa: CASSWDTPAFF